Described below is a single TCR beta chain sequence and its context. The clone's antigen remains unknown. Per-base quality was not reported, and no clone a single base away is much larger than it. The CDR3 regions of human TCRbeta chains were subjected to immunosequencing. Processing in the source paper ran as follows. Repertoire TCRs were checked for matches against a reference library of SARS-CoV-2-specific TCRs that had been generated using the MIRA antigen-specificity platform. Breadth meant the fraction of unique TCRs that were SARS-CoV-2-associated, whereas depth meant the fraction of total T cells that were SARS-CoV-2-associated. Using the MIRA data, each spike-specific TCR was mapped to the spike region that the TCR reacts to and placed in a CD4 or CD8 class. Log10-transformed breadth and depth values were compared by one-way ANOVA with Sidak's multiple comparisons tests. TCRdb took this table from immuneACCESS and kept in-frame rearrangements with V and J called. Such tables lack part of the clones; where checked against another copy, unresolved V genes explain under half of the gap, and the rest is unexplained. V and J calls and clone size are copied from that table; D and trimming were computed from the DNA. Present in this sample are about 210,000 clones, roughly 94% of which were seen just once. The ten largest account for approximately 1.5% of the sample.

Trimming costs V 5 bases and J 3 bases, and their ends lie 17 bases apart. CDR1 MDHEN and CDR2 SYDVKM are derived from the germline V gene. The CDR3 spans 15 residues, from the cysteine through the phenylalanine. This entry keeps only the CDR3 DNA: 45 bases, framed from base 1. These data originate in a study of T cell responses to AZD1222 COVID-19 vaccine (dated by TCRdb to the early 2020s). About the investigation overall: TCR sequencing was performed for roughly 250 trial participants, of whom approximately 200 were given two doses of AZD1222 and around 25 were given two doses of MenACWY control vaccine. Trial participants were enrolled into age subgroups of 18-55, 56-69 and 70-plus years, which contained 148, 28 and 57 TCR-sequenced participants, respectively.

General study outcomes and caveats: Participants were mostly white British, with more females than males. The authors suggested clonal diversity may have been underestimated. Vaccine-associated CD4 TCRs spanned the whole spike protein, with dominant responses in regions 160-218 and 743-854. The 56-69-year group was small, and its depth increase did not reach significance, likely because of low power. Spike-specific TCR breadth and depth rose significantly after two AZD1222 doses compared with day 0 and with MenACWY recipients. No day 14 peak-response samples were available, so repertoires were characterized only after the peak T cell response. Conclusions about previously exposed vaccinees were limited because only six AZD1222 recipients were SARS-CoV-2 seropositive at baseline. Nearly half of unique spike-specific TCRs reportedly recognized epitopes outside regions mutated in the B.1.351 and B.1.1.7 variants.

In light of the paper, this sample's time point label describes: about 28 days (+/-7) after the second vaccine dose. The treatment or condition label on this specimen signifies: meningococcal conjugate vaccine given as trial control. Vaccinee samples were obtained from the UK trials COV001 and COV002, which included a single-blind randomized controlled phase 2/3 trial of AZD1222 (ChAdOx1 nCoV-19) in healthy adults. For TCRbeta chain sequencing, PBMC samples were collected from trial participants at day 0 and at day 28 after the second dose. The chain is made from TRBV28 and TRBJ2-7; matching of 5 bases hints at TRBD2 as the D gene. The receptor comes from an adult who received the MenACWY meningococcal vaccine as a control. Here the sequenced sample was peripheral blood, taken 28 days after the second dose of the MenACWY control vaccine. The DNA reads TGTGCCAGCAGTCCCACGGACCTCCGGGACTACGAGCAGTACTTC. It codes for CASSPTDLRDYEQYF.